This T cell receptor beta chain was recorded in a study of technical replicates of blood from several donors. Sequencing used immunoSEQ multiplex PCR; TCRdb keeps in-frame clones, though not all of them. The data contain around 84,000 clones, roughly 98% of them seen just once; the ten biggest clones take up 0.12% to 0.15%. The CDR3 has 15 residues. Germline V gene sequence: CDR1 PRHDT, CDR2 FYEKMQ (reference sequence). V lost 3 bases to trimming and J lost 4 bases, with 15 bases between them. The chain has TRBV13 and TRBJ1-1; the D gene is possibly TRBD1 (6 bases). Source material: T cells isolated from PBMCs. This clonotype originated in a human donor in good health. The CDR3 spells CASSLTRGRGTEAFF. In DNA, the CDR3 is TGTGCCAGCAGCTTGACAAGGGGCAGGGGCACTGAAGCTTTCTTT.